The TCR beta chain described here comes from a study of beta chain features in type 1 diabetes. Study details: When patients were set against healthy donors, age, gender and cell yields were similar. Study findings and constraints: An over-representation of cells with high TCR expression could result from cDNA sequencing.

Germline trimming cut 7 bases from V and 3 bases from J; bases unmatched to any gene: 3. The CDR3 extends over 14 amino acids. CDR1 and CDR2 from the germline V gene are SGHTA and FQGNSA. Reverse transcription of all isolated RNA meant that expressed TCRB transcripts were sequenced. Libraries were prepared by immunoSEQ multiplex PCR; TCRdb keeps only in-frame clonotypes and omits some of them. The repertoire holds 850,000 to 900,000 clones, with roughly 15% as singletons. This clone occurred a few times. The antigen remains undetermined. The chain employs TRBV7-2 and TRBJ2-1; 10 bases agree with TRBD2. The source of this sequence is a young woman in good health. Sequenced material: naive CD4+ T cells from blood. CDR3 sequence: CASNGLAVYNEQFF. Here the CDR3 DNA reads TGTGCCAGCAACGGACTAGCGGTCTACAATGAGCAGTTCTTC.